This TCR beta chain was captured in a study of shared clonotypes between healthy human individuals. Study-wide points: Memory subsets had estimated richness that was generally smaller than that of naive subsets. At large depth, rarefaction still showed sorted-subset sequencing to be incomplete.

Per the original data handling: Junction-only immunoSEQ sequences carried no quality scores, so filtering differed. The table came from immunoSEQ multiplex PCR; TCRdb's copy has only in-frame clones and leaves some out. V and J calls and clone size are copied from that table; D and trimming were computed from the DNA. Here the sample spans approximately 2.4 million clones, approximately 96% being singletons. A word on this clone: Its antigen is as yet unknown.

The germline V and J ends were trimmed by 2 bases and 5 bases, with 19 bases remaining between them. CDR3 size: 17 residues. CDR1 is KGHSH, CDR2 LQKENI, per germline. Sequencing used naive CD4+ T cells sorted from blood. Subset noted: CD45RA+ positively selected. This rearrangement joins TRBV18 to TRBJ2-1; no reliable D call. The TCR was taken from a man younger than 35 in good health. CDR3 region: CASSPIVKVNFDNEQFF. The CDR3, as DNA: TGTGCCAGCTCACCAATAGTCAAGGTGAACTTCGACAATGAGCAGTTCTTC.